The rows below give T cell receptor beta chains drawn from one sample of a study of pediatric ulcerative colitis. The table came from immunoSEQ multiplex PCR; TCRdb's copy has only in-frame clones and leaves some out. This sample has some 24,000 clones, with approximately 71% found just once. Specimen: gut tissue. The source of these receptors is a boy between 10 and 17 years old with severe ulcerative colitis. Both conserved end residues are part of each CDR3. A D gene is named only where the DNA matches it firmly. For some rows the clone size is stated as once, few or many, or as a class when expanded; others skip it.

CDR3 DNA	CDR3 protein	clone size	CDR3 length	D gene	V gene	J gene
TGTGCCAGCAGTCCGACAGGACCCTATGGCTACACCTTC	CASSPTGPYGYTF	NA	13	NA	TRBV27	TRBJ1-2
TGTGCCATCAGTGAAGGGACTAGCAATGAGCAGTTCTTC	CAISEGTSNEQFF	NA	13	TRBD2	TRBV10-3	TRBJ2-1
TGTGCCAGCAGCTTGGCTAGCGGCACAGATACGCAGTATTTT	CASSLASGTDTQYF	NA	14	NA	TRBV5-4	TRBJ2-3
TGCGCCAGCAGCCACGGACAGGGCACTGAAGCTTTCTTT	CASSHGQGTEAFF	NA	13	TRBD1	TRBV4-1	TRBJ1-1
TGTGCCAGCAGCCCCGAACTAGGGCACACAGATACGCAGTATTTT	CASSPELGHTDTQYF	NA	15	NA	TRBV9	TRBJ2-3
TGCGCCAGCAGTGAGTCCCAGGGGTCCGGGGAGCTGTTTTTT	CASSESQGSGELFF	NA	14	NA	TRBV10-1	TRBJ2-2
TGTGCCAGCAGTTTACAGAACACTGAAGCTTTCTTT	CASSLQNTEAFF	few	12	NA	TRBV2	TRBJ1-1
TGTGCCAGCAGGCCCCGGCTAGAGAAAAACATTCAGTACTTC	CASRPRLEKNIQYF	NA	14	NA	TRBV11-3	TRBJ2-4
TGTGCCAGCAGCTCCCGGGACGGAACGAAAGACACTGAAGCTTTCTTT	CASSSRDGTKDTEAFF	NA	16	NA	TRBV9	TRBJ1-1
TGTGCCAGCAGCCAAGTGTGGACTAGCGTATCCAATGAGCAGTTCTTC	CASSQVWTSVSNEQFF	NA	16	TRBD2	TRBV14	TRBJ2-1
TGTGCCAGCCAGCGGGGGGACCTGAACACTGAAGCTTTCTTT	CASQRGDLNTEAFF	NA	14	NA	TRBV7-9	TRBJ1-1
TGTGCCAGCAGCCGCGGGACCTCTGAGGGAGCTTTCTTT	CASSRGTSEGAFF	few	13	NA	TRBV27	TRBJ1-1
TGTGCCAGCAGTCCATCGGGCAATGAGCAGTTCTTC	CASSPSGNEQFF	few	12	NA	TRBV6-5	TRBJ2-1
TGTGCCAGCAGCGTAGGGCTCCCCTCCTACAATGAGCAGTTCTTC	CASSVGLPSYNEQFF	NA	15	NA	TRBV9	TRBJ2-1
TGTGCCAGTAGTATGTTACAGGGGGCCGGGGAGCTGTTTTTT	CASSMLQGAGELFF	once	14	TRBD1	TRBV19	TRBJ2-2
TGCGCCAGCAGCTACAGGGGACAGGGCTACAGTGAGCAGTTCTTC	CASSYRGQGYSEQFF	once	15	TRBD1	TRBV4-1	TRBJ2-1
TGTGCCAGCAGGTCGACAGGGGATGGCTACACCTTC	CASRSTGDGYTF	medium-sized	12	TRBD1	TRBV6-5	TRBJ1-2
TGTGCCAGCAGCTTAGTTACTAGCGGAGGGACGACCCAGTACTTC	CASSLVTSGGTTQYF	NA	15	TRBD2	TRBV7-9	TRBJ2-5
TGTGCCAGCAGGACCGGGGGTACCTACAATGAGCAGTTCTTC	CASRTGGTYNEQFF	NA	14	NA	TRBV6-6	TRBJ2-1
TGTGCCAGCAGCTTAGGACTAGCGTACAATGAGCAGTTCTTC	CASSLGLAYNEQFF	NA	14	TRBD2	TRBV11-2	TRBJ2-1
TGTGCCAGCAGTTACTCAGGGGGCTATGGCTACACCTTC	CASSYSGGYGYTF	NA	13	NA	TRBV6-5	TRBJ1-2
TGTGCTAGCAGTGCTGATTACAACACTGAAGCTTTCTTT	CASSADYNTEAFF	few	13	NA	TRBV7-7	TRBJ1-1
TGTGCCAGCAGCCACCCGACCGGGACAGCACTCTACGAGCAGTACTTC	CASSHPTGTALYEQYF	NA	16	TRBD1	TRBV27	TRBJ2-7
TGTGCCAGTAGTAGGACTAGCGGAATCACAGATACGCAGTATTTT	CASSRTSGITDTQYF	NA	15	TRBD2	TRBV19	TRBJ2-3
TGTGCCAGCAGCCAAGAGGGGGAGGCCTACGAGCAGTACTTC	CASSQEGEAYEQYF	NA	14	NA	TRBV4-2	TRBJ2-7
TGTGCCAGCAGCTCTACGCAGGGCTACGAGCAGTACTTC	CASSSTQGYEQYF	NA	13	NA	TRBV27	TRBJ2-7
TGTGCCAGCAGCTTATGGCGGCAAGAGACCCAGTACTTC	CASSLWRQETQYF	few	13	NA	TRBV11-2	TRBJ2-5
TGTGCCAGCAGCTCCGGGACTTTACAAGAGACCCAGTACTTC	CASSSGTLQETQYF	NA	14	NA	TRBV5-4	TRBJ2-5
TGTGCCAGCAGGTCCTATAGCAATCAGCCCCAGCATTTT	CASRSYSNQPQHF	NA	13	NA	TRBV6-6	TRBJ1-5
TGCGCCAGCAGCCAAACGACCCCAGGATTAAGTCGCGGCTACACCTTC	CASSQTTPGLSRGYTF	NA	16	NA	TRBV5-1	TRBJ1-2
TGTGCCAGCAGCAAAGGTGGTGGACTAGCGGGAGGTGAGCAGTTCTTC	CASSKGGGLAGGEQFF	NA	16	NA	TRBV21-1	TRBJ2-1
TGTGCCTGGAGTGTTGGCGCAGGGGGAGGGAACACTGAAGCTTTCTTT	CAWSVGAGGGNTEAFF	NA	16	TRBD1	TRBV30	TRBJ1-1
TGTGCCGGCCTACTTGCAACTAATGAAAAACTGTTTTTT	CAGLLATNEKLFF	NA	13	NA	TRBV19	TRBJ1-4
TGTGCCAGCAGTGTGAGTCCGGGGGGAGGTGGGGCCAACGTCCTGACTTTC	CASSVSPGGGGANVLTF	NA	17	TRBD2	TRBV25-1	TRBJ2-6
TGTGCCAGTAGTATACGACAGGGGGCGGGCTATGGCTACACCTTC	CASSIRQGAGYGYTF	NA	15	TRBD1	TRBV19	TRBJ1-2
TGTGCCACCCGACTAGCGGGGTACAATGAGCAGTTCTTC	CATRLAGYNEQFF	NA	13	TRBD2	TRBV2	TRBJ2-1
TGTGCCTGGATGGGGGCCTACGAGCAGTACTTC	CAWMGAYEQYF	NA	11	NA	TRBV30	TRBJ2-7
TGTGCCAGCAGTTTAGGGAACACCGGGGAGCTGTTTTTT	CASSLGNTGELFF	NA	13	NA	TRBV7-6	TRBJ2-2
TGTGCCAGCAGTGACAGGAGCACAGATACGCAGTATTTT	CASSDRSTDTQYF	NA	13	NA	TRBV6-4	TRBJ2-3
TGTGCCAGCAGCTTAGTGGGAAGGGTAGAAGAGACCCAGTACTTC	CASSLVGRVEETQYF	few	15	NA	TRBV7-2	TRBJ2-5
TGTGCCAGCAGCCCCCAGGGGGGCAGCACAGATACGCAGTATTTT	CASSPQGGSTDTQYF	NA	15	NA	TRBV11-2	TRBJ2-3
TGTGCCAGCAGAAACAGGGGCGGTGGCTATGGCTACACCTTC	CASRNRGGGYGYTF	NA	14	TRBD1	TRBV6-5	TRBJ1-2
TGCGCCAGCAGCCGGGACAGGGGCCACGAGCAGTACTTC	CASSRDRGHEQYF	NA	13	TRBD1	TRBV10-1	TRBJ2-7
TGCGCCAGCAGTCAATCTGCCGCTACCCCCGGGACAGGAGCCTACGAGCAGTACTTC	CASSQSAATPGTGAYEQYF	NA	19	TRBD1	TRBV23-1	TRBJ2-7
TGCGCCAGCAGCTTGAAGGGGGCCCATGAAAAACTGTTTTTT	CASSLKGAHEKLFF	NA	14	TRBD1	TRBV5-1	TRBJ1-4
TGTGCCAGCAGCCAACAACTAGCTGCTGGGACCCAGTACTTC	CASSQQLAAGTQYF	NA	14	NA	TRBV14	TRBJ2-5
TGTGCCTGGAGCCCTGGGGGCCCAAATAATTCACCCCTCCACTTT	CAWSPGGPNNSPLHF	NA	15	NA	TRBV30	TRBJ1-6
TGTGCCAGCCTCGCGACAGGGGGCGCGGGGGAGCAGTACTTC	CASLATGGAGEQYF	NA	14	TRBD1	TRBV18	TRBJ2-7
TGTGCCAGCAGCCTAGGGACTAGCGGGGATACGCAGTATTTT	CASSLGTSGDTQYF	NA	14	TRBD2	TRBV7-9	TRBJ2-3
TGTGCCAGCAGCTTTGGGACTAGCCATGAGCAGTTCTTC	CASSFGTSHEQFF	NA	13	TRBD2	TRBV7-2	TRBJ2-1
TGTGCCAGCTCACGTGCCCAGGGGGACGAGCAGTACTTC	CASSRAQGDEQYF	few	13	TRBD1	TRBV18	TRBJ2-7
TGTGCCAGCAGCCAACGGACACCAGGCTACACCTTC	CASSQRTPGYTF	NA	12	NA	TRBV7-9	TRBJ1-2
TGTGCCAGCAGCTTAAGTCTCAGCTCCTACGAGCAGTACTTC	CASSLSLSSYEQYF	NA	14	NA	TRBV7-2	TRBJ2-7
TGTGCCAGCAGCCTGACCCTGGGTCACAGGGTTACCGGGGAGCTGTTTTTT	CASSLTLGHRVTGELFF	once	17	NA	TRBV7-2	TRBJ2-2
TGTGCCAGTAGTATAAATGGGCAGGGATATAGCTCCTACAATGAGCAGTTCTTC	CASSINGQGYSSYNEQFF	NA	18	NA	TRBV19	TRBJ2-1
TGTGCCTGGAGTGTACTAGGGGCCAATCAGCCCCAGCATTTT	CAWSVLGANQPQHF	few	14	NA	TRBV30	TRBJ1-5
TGTGCCAGCAGTTCCCTCTACTTAGGGGTGGAGACCCAGTACTTC	CASSSLYLGVETQYF	NA	15	NA	TRBV28	TRBJ2-5
TGCGCCAGCAGCTTGGAGGCAGGGGTGACCCAGTACTTC	CASSLEAGVTQYF	NA	13	NA	TRBV5-1	TRBJ2-5
TGTGCCAGCAGCTTAGAGGCGAGGTCCAAAAACATTCAGTACTTC	CASSLEARSKNIQYF	NA	15	NA	TRBV7-2	TRBJ2-4